This TCR beta chain came from a study of CD8+CD57+ T cells in acquired aplastic anemia. Study conclusions and caveats: Shared by patients and controls, 25 to 30 CD8+ CDR3s were abundant in patients.

Genomic DNA provided the template from which TCR beta VDJ and CDR3 profiles were obtained. TCRdb used MiXCR to reprocess the reads, holding one entry per CDR3 protein. Here the sample spans 150,000 or so distinct CDR3 sequences, about 45% being singletons. After removal of 10 bases from V and 0 bases from J, the junction contained 2 bases not matched to a gene. Germline CDR1 is LNHDA and CDR2 is SQIVND (reference sequence). The CDR3 consists of 13 residues. As concerns this clonotype: The antigen is unknown.

It was patients with CD8+CD57+ cell expansion by flow cytometry who were chosen for sequencing. At blood sampling, none of the patients had yet received therapy. The receptor's source is a human donor with aplastic anemia. This chain joins TRBV19 and TRBJ2-5, with TRBD1 matching over 10 bases. Sequencing was done on a sample of sorted CD4+, CD8+, or CD8+CD57+ T cells (not recorded which) from PBMCs. In DNA form, the CDR3 reads TGTGCCACAGGGACAGGGGACCAAGAGACCCAGTACTTC. Protein product: CATGTGDQETQYF.